This note documents a single T cell receptor (beta chain) sequence. The antigen is not known. The data derive from a study of T cells after yellow fever vaccination. Study results and limitations: Some clonotypes were seen in both the CD4 and the CD8 compartments. These made up a small share and likely arose from convergent recombination. Detected again after the booster were most primary-vaccination clones, at about 96% CD4 and about 90% CD8.

One entry per CDR3 protein, called by TCRdb with MiXCR from the 5' RACE reads. The sample lists 500,000 to 700,000 distinct CDR3 sequences; over 15% were seen once. CDR3 size: 14 residues. The V and J ends lost 5 bases and 2 bases respectively, with 10 bases between them. The germline V gene has CDR1 SGHRS and CDR2 YFSETQ. Sequenced here: PBMCs, sampled 15 days after the yellow fever booster vaccination. The chain combines TRBV5-1 with TRBJ2-2; D gene ambiguous. The receptor was isolated from a man aged 25-45 years who received the YFV17D yellow fever vaccine. The CDR3: CASRSRTNTGELFF. The CDR3 coding sequence is TGCGCCAGCAGAAGCAGGACCAACACCGGGGAGCTGTTTTTT. The variable domain in full, with the rest retrieved from reference TRBV5-1 and TRBJ2-2, is KAGVTQTPRYLIKTRGQQVTLSCSPISGHRSVSWYQQTPGQGLQFLFEYFSETQRNKGNFPGRFSGRQFSNSRSEMNVSTLELGDSALYLCASRSRTNTGELFFGEGSRLTVL.